The source of this TCR beta chain is a study of memory CD4+ T cells and cytomegalovirus serostatus. The V and J ends lost 0 bases and 5 bases respectively, with 14 bases between them. From germline, CDR1 is KGHSH and CDR2 LQKENI. The CDR3 extends over 16 amino acids. Only in-frame clones appear in the TCRdb table, and some are missing; sequencing was by immunoSEQ multiplex PCR. The sample carries 35,000 to 45,000 clones, around three quarters recorded once. Single viable CD3+CD4+CD8-CD45RO+ cells were sorted as the memory CD4+ T cells. The sample taken for sequencing was memory CD4+ T cells from blood. This chain uses TRBV18 with TRBJ1-5; D remains ambiguous. The TCR comes from an adult in good health and CMV-seronegative. The CDR3 DNA reads as TGTGCCAGCTCACCACCCAACAGAGCCGGAGATCAGCCCCAGCATTTT. Translating it yields CASSPPNRAGDQPQHF.